The entry below describes one T cell receptor beta chain. Assay: immunoSEQ multiplex PCR; the TCRdb copy retains only in-frame clones and omits some. The sample consists of about 150,000 clones, 70% to 90% of them appearing once. Trimming stripped 6 bases from V and 4 bases from J, with 15 bases between. This CDR3 is built from 14 residues. The germline V gene has CDR1 MDHEN and CDR2 SYDVKM. This specimen comes from a study of T cell responses to AZD1222 COVID-19 vaccine. Sequenced here: peripheral blood, sampled on day 0 of AZD1222 vaccination. The sequence came from an adult in good health. V and J are TRBV28 and TRBJ1-2; D ambiguous. The CDR3 nucleotides are TGTGCCAGCAGCCGCTTAGGGCAGATCTATGGCTACACCTTC. Its protein product is CASSRLGQIYGYTF.